Below are 32 T cell receptor beta chains sequenced from a single sample in a study of blood T cell repertoires in COVID-19 (dated by TCRdb to about 2020). The library was made by the immunoSEQ multiplex PCR assay. This immuneACCESS table, as held by TCRdb, lists in-frame sequences with V and J called but not all clones. Of the missing ones, under half trace to an unresolved V gene in checked studies; the others have no known cause. In all, the sample holds under 250,000 clones, and under 95% of those were seen once. The ten largest make up 1% to 1.5% of the sample. The sample taken for sequencing was peripheral blood. Receptors originate from a man aged 25-40 years with acute or convalescent COVID-19.

The chain combines TRBV24-1 with TRBJ2-3; 9 bases line up with TRBD1. This CDR3 is built from 19 residues. Germline assignment: CDR1 KGHDR and CDR2 SFDVKD. J was trimmed by 4 bases and V by 4 bases; bases with no gene match: 17. The DNA for the CDR3 is TGTGCCACCAGTGACCATAGTCCCGGGACAGGGTTTGGGTCAGATACGCAGTATTTT. The encoded protein is CATSDHSPGTGFGSDTQYF.

This clone is a singleton in its sample. The V call is TRBV7-3, the J call TRBJ1-2; no clear D gene. Germline V gene sequence: CDR1 SGHTA, CDR2 FQGTGA. V was shortened by 1 base and J by 0 bases, with 9 bases between the two germline ends. The CDR3 is 15 residues long. In nucleotides, the CDR3 is TGTGCCAGCAGCTTAAACGGTCTCCCTAACTATGGCTACACCTTC. This encodes CASSLNGLPNYGYTF.

V is TRBV28 and J is TRBJ2-7; 9 nucleotides align to TRBD1. The junction had 6 bases not matched to a gene; V was cut back by 4 bases and J by 5 bases. The CDR3 sequence is 14 residues long. The germline CDR1 and CDR2 sequences are MDHEN and SYDVKM. In nucleotides, the CDR3 is TGTGCCAGCAGTTCCGGGACAGGGATCCACGAGCAGTACTTC. Its protein is CASSSGTGIHEQYF.

V gene TRBV4-1 combines with J gene TRBJ2-7; tentative D call: TRBD1 (5 bases). The CDR3 is 15 amino acids. The V end was cut by 0 bases, the J end by 2 bases, with 11 bases between. Looked up from germline, CDR1 is MGHRA and CDR2 is YSYEKL. CDR3 sequence: CASSQDGQGPYEQYF. CDR3 coding DNA: TGCGCCAGCAGCCAAGATGGGCAGGGCCCCTACGAGCAGTACTTC.

The CDR3 nucleotides read TGTGCCTGGAGTGTACTGGGACGGACAGGCCCGAACACTGAAGCTTTCTTT. This encodes CAWSVLGRTGPNTEAFF. V is TRBV30 and J is TRBJ1-1, with TRBD1 matching 7 bases. The germline CDR1 and CDR2 sequences are GTSNPN and SVGIG (reference sequence). The junction had 11 bases not matched to a gene; V was cut back by 0 bases and J by 1 base. The CDR3 runs to 17 residues. Full variable domain (rest looked up from reference TRBV30 and TRBJ1-1): SQTIHQWPATLVQPVGSPLSLECTVEGTSNPNLYWYRQAAGRGLQLLFYSVGIGQISSEVPQNLSASRPQDRQFILSSKKLLLSDSGFYLCAWSVLGRTGPNTEAFFGQGTRLTVV.

The rearrangement links TRBV18 to TRBJ2-7, with a tentative D call TRBD2 (6 bases). CDR1 is KGHSH, CDR2 LQKENI, per germline. This CDR3 has 12 residues. Trimming left V 3 bases short and J 7 bases short, with 10 bases between. Here the CDR3 reads CASSPPGGEQYF. The CDR3 DNA reads as TGTGCCAGCTCACCCCCCGGGGGAGAGCAGTACTTC.

The chain couples TRBV5-1 to TRBJ1-1; D ambiguous. The V and J ends lost 4 bases and 4 bases respectively, with 20 bases between them. CDR1 is SGHRS, CDR2 YFSETQ, per germline. This CDR3 is 16 amino acids long. The CDR3 loop reads CASSRFLPNVPTEAFF. The CDR3, as DNA: TGCGCCAGCAGCCGGTTCCTACCAAACGTCCCCACTGAAGCTTTCTTT.

The chain is built from TRBV7-3 and TRBJ1-2, with 9 positions matching TRBD1. The CDR3 is 13 residues long. The germline gives CDR1 SGHTA, CDR2 FQGTGA. Trimming at V came to 5 bases and at J to 8 bases, leaving 6 bases not matched to a gene. The CDR3 here is CASSPRTGEGYTF. The CDR3, as DNA: TGTGCCAGCAGCCCCAGGACAGGGGAGGGCTACACCTTC.

The chain couples TRBV6-4 to TRBJ2-1; 7 bases align to TRBD2. CDR1 is MRHNA and CDR2 is SNTAGT in the germline V gene. Trimming at V came to 3 bases and at J to 4 bases, leaving 0 bases not matched to a gene. The CDR3 has 13 amino acids. CDR3 coding DNA: TGTGCCAGCAGTGAGCGGGAGTACAATGAGCAGTTCTTC. Protein sequence: CASSEREYNEQFF.

The CDR3 DNA is TGTGCCAGCAGACCGGGACAGGGGGCAAATGAGCAGTTCTTC. Encoded protein: CASRPGQGANEQFF. The chain carries TRBV28 and TRBJ2-1; 12 positions agree with TRBD1. Germline V CDR1 and CDR2: MDHEN, SYDVKM. V was pared by 6 bases and J by 7 bases, with 4 bases of the junction left unmatched. The CDR3 has 14 amino acids.

CDR3: CASTPLWQGEAFF. The CDR3 coding sequence is TGTGCCAGCACCCCATTGTGGCAGGGCGAAGCTTTCTTT. This chain connects TRBV25-1 to TRBJ1-1; D may be TRBD1 (5 bases). V lost 7 bases, J lost 8 bases, and 17 bases lay in between. Germline V gene sequence: CDR1 MGHDK, CDR2 SYGVNS. This CDR3 has 13 residues.

The chain uses TRBV12-3 or TRBV12-4 and TRBJ1-4, with D maybe TRBD1 (6 bases). V lost 5 bases and J 8 bases, leaving 12 bases between the germline ends. The CDR3 length is 13 residues. CDR3 loop: CASSPGTWEKLFF. The CDR3 DNA sequence: TGTGCCAGCAGTCCCGGGACATGGGAAAAACTGTTTTTT.

This clone was observed once. The chain links TRBV6-5 to TRBJ2-1; D perhaps matches TRBD2 (6 bases). V was cut by 2 bases and J by 3 bases, with 11 bases left in between. Germline V gives CDR1 MNHEY, CDR2 SVGAGI. This CDR3 is 15 amino acids long. CDR3 DNA: TGTGCCAGCAGTTACGGGGGGAATATCTACAATGAGCAGTTCTTC. Amino acids: CASSYGGNIYNEQFF.

This clone showed up just a few times. V is TRBV7-8 and J is TRBJ1-5; D gene unclear. Germline values: CDR1 SGHVS, CDR2 FQNEAQ. Trimming cost V 2 bases and J 7 bases, with 12 bases left between them. There are 14 residues in the CDR3. The CDR3 reads CASSLRRDGQPQHF. The CDR3 DNA reads TGTGCCAGCAGCTTAAGGAGGGATGGGCAGCCCCAGCATTTT.

The rearrangement links TRBV5-8 to TRBJ2-5; D perhaps matches TRBD1 (6 bases). CDR1 is SGHTS and CDR2 is YDEGEE in the germline V gene. V dropped 2 bases and J dropped 5 bases, with 22 bases sitting between them. The CDR3 sequence is 17 residues long. In nucleotides, the CDR3 is TGTGCCAGCAGCTTCGCCTTCTCTACAGGGCCTTCGGAGACCCAGTACTTC. It yields the protein CASSFAFSTGPSETQYF.

The chain uses TRBV28 and TRBJ1-5; tentative D call: TRBD1 (5 bases). Trimming took off 3 bases at V and 2 bases at J, with 23 bases between the two ends. In germline, CDR1 is MDHEN, CDR2 SYDVKM. This CDR3 comprises 19 residues. In DNA form, the CDR3 reads TGTGCCAGCAGTTTCCTAACTACCTCGGGACGGAGGGGCAATCAGCCCCAGCATTTT. This sequence encodes CASSFLTTSGRRGNQPQHF.

The chain joins TRBV6-6 to TRBJ1-2, with 7 bases lining up with TRBD1. The CDR3 runs 14 residues. Germline CDR1 MNHNY, CDR2 SVGAGI (reference sequence). V gave up 2 bases and J gave up 6 bases; unmatched junction bases: 6. CDR3 residues: CASSYLGTDHGYTF. In DNA, the CDR3 is TGTGCCAGCAGTTACCTTGGGACAGACCATGGCTACACCTTC.

In its sample, this clone was seen once. This chain uses TRBV18 with TRBJ1-2, with 8 nucleotides matching TRBD1. Germline V gives CDR1 KGHSH, CDR2 LQKENI. V was pared by 4 bases and J by 4 bases, with 14 bases of the junction left unmatched. This CDR3 is built from 17 residues. The CDR3 reads CASSLGQGKILLYGYTF. Here the CDR3 DNA reads TGTGCCAGCTCACTCGGACAGGGAAAGATCCTCCTCTATGGCTACACCTTC.

The chain combines TRBV10-2 with TRBJ1-1, with D possibly being TRBD1 (5 bases). This CDR3 region has 17 residues. CDR1 WSHSY and CDR2 SAAADI come from the germline V gene. V lost 6 bases to trimming and J lost 4 bases, with 24 bases between them. The CDR3 region is CASRGLGPAVGGTEAFF. As DNA, the CDR3 is TGCGCCAGCAGGGGGCTGGGGCCCGCCGTGGGGGGCACTGAAGCTTTCTTT.

V is TRBV28 and J is TRBJ2-1; the D is unclear. V lost 3 bases, J lost 4 bases, and 7 bases lay in between. This CDR3 is built from 13 residues. The germline V gene encodes CDR1 MDHEN and CDR2 SYDVKM. The CDR3, as DNA: TGTGCCAGCAGTTTGAAACTTTACAATGAGCAGTTCTTC. It yields the protein CASSLKLYNEQFF.

This chain links TRBV7-8 with TRBJ2-7; maybe TRBD2 (5 bases). CDR1 is SGHVS and CDR2 is FQNEAQ in the germline V gene. Trimming stripped 3 bases from V and 0 bases from J, with 12 bases between. This CDR3 is 15 amino acids long. Here the CDR3 DNA reads TGTGCCAGCAGCTTTACGGGAAAGAGCTCCTACGAGCAGTACTTC. Its translation: CASSFTGKSSYEQYF.

J is TRBJ2-1 and V is TRBV28; TRBD1 is a possible D gene (10 bases). This CDR3 is 19 amino acids long. In germline, CDR1 is MDHEN, CDR2 SYDVKM. V was cut by 2 bases and J by 13 bases, with 33 bases left in between. CDR3 in amino acids: CASSLRQGASISGGPEQFF. CDR3 DNA: TGTGCCAGCAGTTTACGACAGGGGGCGAGTATTAGCGGGGGACCCGAACAGTTCTTC. Full variable domain (outside the CDR3, taken from reference TRBV28 and TRBJ2-1): DVKVTQSSRYLVKRTGEKVFLECVQDMDHENMFWYRQDPGLGLRLIYFSYDVKMKEKGDIPEGYSVSREKKERFSLILESASTNQTSMYLCASSLRQGASISGGPEQFFGPGTRLTVL.

In this sample, this clone turned up a few times. J is TRBJ1-1 and V is TRBV2; D is perhaps TRBD1 (5 bases). Germline values: CDR1 SNHLY, CDR2 FYNNEI. The V end lost 9 bases, the J end lost 4 bases, and 12 bases lay between the germline ends. The CDR3 loop spans 12 amino acids. DNA for the CDR3: TGTGCCAGTCGCCTGGGGGGCACTGAAGCTTTCTTT. The encoded protein is CASRLGGTEAFF.

The V and J genes are TRBV6-2 or TRBV6-3 and TRBJ2-7; no clear D gene. Trimming removed 1 base at V and 6 bases at J, with 4 bases between. Germline CDR1 is MNHEY and CDR2 is SVGEGT. The CDR3 extends over 11 amino acids. CDR3 sequence reads: CASSYLIEQYF. The CDR3 coding sequence is TGTGCCAGCAGTTACTTAATCGAGCAGTACTTC.

The chain has TRBV27 and TRBJ1-6, with 8 bases that match TRBD1. Trimming at V came to 5 bases and at J to 4 bases, leaving 4 bases not matched to a gene. This CDR3 has 15 amino acids. CDR1 and CDR2 (germline): MNHEY, SMNVEV (reference sequence). CDR3: CASSGDRNYNSPLHF. CDR3 nucleotide sequence: TGTGCCAGCAGTGGGGACAGGAATTATAATTCACCCCTCCACTTT.

The CDR3 is CASSSLAGANNEQFF. Here the CDR3 DNA reads TGTGCCAGCAGCTCTCTAGCGGGGGCAAACAATGAGCAGTTCTTC. The chain joins TRBV5-8 to TRBJ2-1; 10 nucleotides line up with TRBD2. The CDR3 is made up of 15 amino acids. The germline CDR1 and CDR2 sequences are SGHTS and YDEGEE. J gave up 5 bases and V 3 bases, and 5 bases lay outside the gene matches.

The genes are TRBV19 and TRBJ1-6, with a possible D match to TRBD1 (6 bases). The CDR3 has 16 amino acids. The germline gives CDR1 LNHDA, CDR2 SQIVND (reference sequence). V lost 5 bases and J lost 9, with 20 bases in between. For the CDR3, the DNA is TGTGCCAGTAGTCCCGAAAGTCAGGGGATCTTTTCACCCCTCCACTTT. Translated, it gives CASSPESQGIFSPLHF.

This clone has only a few counts. The rearrangement uses TRBV18 and TRBJ1-4; unclear D gene. Germline-derived CDR1 and CDR2 are KGHSH and LQKENI. V was trimmed by 5 bases and J by 5 bases, leaving 18 bases between them. CDR3 length equals 16 residues. The DNA of the CDR3 is TGTGCCAGCTCATCGGGGAATGCGGCAAGAAATGAAAAACTGTTTTTT. Its translation: CASSSGNAARNEKLFF. Full variable domain (outside the CDR3, taken from reference TRBV18 and TRBJ1-4): NAGVMQNPRHLVRRRGQEARLRCSPMKGHSHVYWYRQLPEEGLKFMVYLQKENIIDESGMPKERFSAEFPKEGPSILRIQQVVRGDSAAYFCASSSGNAARNEKLFFGSGTQLSVL.

This chain connects TRBV25-1 to TRBJ1-1; D is unresolved. Germline V gene data show CDR1 as MGHDK and CDR2 as SYGVNS. The V gene lost 5 bases and the J gene lost 3 bases, with 13 bases spanning the gap. This CDR3 has 14 amino acids. CDR3 loop: CASSPPLRDTEAFF. In nucleotides, the CDR3 is TGTGCCAGCAGTCCCCCTCTTCGGGACACTGAAGCTTTCTTT. The variable domain in full, completed from reference TRBV25-1 and TRBJ1-1, reads EADIYQTPRYLVIGTGKKITLECSQTMGHDKMYWYQQDPGMELHLIHYSYGVNSTEKGDLSSESTVSRIRTEHFPLTLESARPSHTSQYLCASSPPLRDTEAFFGQGTRLTVV.

The chain joins TRBV28 to TRBJ2-7, with D unresolved. V was shortened by 5 bases and J by 0 bases, with 14 bases between the two germline ends. Germline CDR1 reads MDHEN; CDR2 reads SYDVKM. CDR3 length: 15 residues. CDR3 loop: CASSLSQLDSYEQYF. The DNA for the CDR3 is TGTGCCAGCAGTCTATCACAGCTGGACTCCTACGAGCAGTACTTC.

The chain has TRBV19 and TRBJ2-7, with 9 bases matching TRBD1. The CDR3 covers 14 residues. Germline CDR1 LNHDA, CDR2 SQIVND (reference sequence). V was pared by 5 bases and J by 2 bases, with 4 bases of the junction left unmatched. CDR3 DNA sequence: TGTGCCAGTAGTTCCGGGACAGGGCCCTACGAGCAGTACTTC. Its protein product is CASSSGTGPYEQYF.

The chain couples TRBV11-2 to TRBJ2-1, with 8 bases aligning to TRBD1. Trimming removed 1 base from V and 3 bases from J; junction bases left unmatched: 5. The CDR3 runs 16 residues. The germline CDR1 and CDR2 sequences are SGHAT and FQNNGV. CDR3 region: CASSLGQGTFYNEQFF. The DNA of the CDR3 is TGTGCCAGCAGCTTAGGACAGGGGACCTTCTACAATGAGCAGTTCTTC.